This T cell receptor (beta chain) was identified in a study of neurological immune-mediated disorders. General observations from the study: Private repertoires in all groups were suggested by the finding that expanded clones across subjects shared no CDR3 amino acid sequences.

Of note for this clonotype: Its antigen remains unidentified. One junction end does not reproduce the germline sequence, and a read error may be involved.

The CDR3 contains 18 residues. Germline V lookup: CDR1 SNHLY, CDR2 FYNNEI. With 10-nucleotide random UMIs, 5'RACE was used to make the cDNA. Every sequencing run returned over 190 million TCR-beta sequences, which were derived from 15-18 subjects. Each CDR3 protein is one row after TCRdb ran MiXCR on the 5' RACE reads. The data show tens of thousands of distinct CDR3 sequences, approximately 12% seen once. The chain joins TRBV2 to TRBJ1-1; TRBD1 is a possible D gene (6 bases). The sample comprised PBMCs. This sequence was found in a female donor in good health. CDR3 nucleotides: TGTGCCAGCTGTGAATATGGGGGGGCTTACAACATGAACACTGAAGCTTTCTTT. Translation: CASCEYGGAYNMNTEAFF. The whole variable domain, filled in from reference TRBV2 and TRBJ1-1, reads EPEVTQTPSHQVTQMGQEVILRCVPISNHLYFYWYRQILGQKVEFLVSFYNNEISEKSEIFDDQFSVERPDGSNFTLKIRSTKLEDSAMYFCASCEYGGAYNMNTEAFFGQGTRLTVV.